This TCR beta chain was sequenced for a study of T cell repertoires in cytomegalovirus infection. Study in general: Used in the study were CMV epitopes, some recently identified and HLA-C-restricted, others well-studied and HLA-B-restricted. Study-level results: People with CMV and the relevant HLA were identified by cumulative public TCR beta family frequency.

TCRdb passed the reads through MiXCR, listing each CDR3 protein once. This table holds approximately 910,000 distinct CDR3 sequences, around 30% found once. As concerns this clonotype: Its cognate antigen is unknown.

The specimen comprised cultured CD8+ T cells from PBMCs, sampled from culture after CMV antigen stimulation. The clonotype was recovered from a human donor in good health (CMV status not recorded). Some clones in this sample may be carry-over from other donors' samples.

The CDR3 region has the DNA TGTGCCAGCAGCTTAAGTGTGACAGATCTATATGGCTACACCTTC. As protein: CASSLSVTDLYGYTF. This chain links TRBV7-9 with TRBJ1-2, with D possibly TRBD1 on 5 matching bases. V lost 2 bases to trimming and J lost 5 bases, with 15 bases between them. The CDR3 is 15 residues long. Germline lookup yields CDR1 SEHNR and CDR2 FQNEAQ (reference sequence). The full variable domain, completed using reference TRBV7-9 and TRBJ1-2, is DTGVSQNPRHKITKRGQNVTFRCDPISEHNRLYWYRQTLGQGPEFLTYFQNEAQLEKSRLLSDRFSAERPKGSFSTLEIQRTEQGDSAMYLCASSLSVTDLYGYTFGSGTRLTVV.